The clone carrying this T cell receptor (beta chain) was seen many times. Its antigen remains unidentified. MiXCR, run by TCRdb on the reads, gives a single entry per CDR3 protein. Among roughly 87,000 distinct CDR3 sequences listed, around 32% were seen once. Germline V lookup: CDR1 MNHEY, CDR2 SVGAGI. The germline V and J ends were trimmed by 4 bases and 6 bases, with 7 bases remaining between them. There are 11 residues in the CDR3. This sample was taken from a study of T cell repertoires in cytomegalovirus infection. This chain uses TRBV6-5 with TRBJ2-7; D ambiguous. The origin of this receptor is a human donor in good health (CMV status not recorded). Some clones in this sample may be carry-over from other donors' samples. Sequenced here: CD8+ T cells from cultured PBMCs, sampled from culture after CMV antigen stimulation. CDR3 nucleotide sequence: TGTGCCAGCAGTTCGGGTGCCGAGCAGTACTTC. Encoded protein: CASSSGAEQYF.